The clone carrying this T cell receptor (beta chain) was found once. These data are taken from a study of T cells after somatic rescue of genetic block. The protocol was immunoSEQ multiplex PCR, while the TCRdb copy is restricted to in-frame clones and leaves out a portion. The repertoire holds 70,000 to 95,000 clones, around 90% seen once, with around 1.6% in the top ten. The CDR3 extends over 12 amino acids. The ends were cut back, 7 bases at V and 2 bases at J, with 11 bases in the middle. Germline V gene lookup returns CDR1 SQVTM and CDR2 ANQGSEA. The chain has TRBV29-1 and TRBJ1-1, with a tentative D call TRBD1 (5 bases). The clonotype was recovered from a woman under 30. Sequencing input: peripheral blood mononuclear cells (PBMCs). The CDR3 region has the DNA TGCAGCGGGCGGGGGGATAACACTGAAGCTTTCTTT. Translation gives CSGRGDNTEAFF.